The 15 T cell receptor beta chains in this list originate from one sample, sequenced in a study of OX40 agonist ivuxolimab in advanced cancers. Sequencing used immunoSEQ multiplex PCR; TCRdb keeps in-frame clones, though not all of them. This table holds over 25,000 clones, about 85% found once. Sequenced material: CD4+ or CD8+ T cells sorted from blood, taken in a trial of the OX40 agonist ivuxolimab. The receptors were sampled from an adult with an advanced solid tumor such as melanoma, head and neck, liver or kidney cancer.

The rearrangement uses TRBV28 and TRBJ2-1, with D possibly being TRBD1 or TRBD2 (6 bases each). Germline V lookup: CDR1 MDHEN, CDR2 SYDVKM. CDR3 size: 13 residues. The V gene lost 7 bases and the J gene lost 5 bases, with 12 bases spanning the gap. The CDR3 DNA sequence: TGTGCCAGCACCTTGGGGGGCAACAATGAGCAGTTCTTC. Encoded protein: CASTLGGNNEQFF.

The V call is TRBV25-1, the J call TRBJ2-5; D not certain. Judging by the DNA end, TRBJ2-7 fits better; the J call may be wrong. The CDR3 contains 12 residues. Germline lookup yields CDR1 MGHDK and CDR2 SYGVNS. The CDR3 DNA is TGTGCCAGCAGACATTCCTCCTACGAGCAGTACTTC. As protein: CASRHSSYEQYF.

CDR3: CASTYGTGAYEQYF. Here the CDR3 DNA reads TGCGCCAGCACATACGGGACAGGGGCTTACGAGCAGTACTTC. V usage is TRBV5-1 and J usage is TRBJ2-7, with 10 bases fitting TRBD1. Looked up from germline, CDR1 is SGHRS and CDR2 is YFSETQ. The CDR3 loop spans 14 amino acids. Trimming cost V 6 bases and J 4 bases; bases outside gene matches: 7.

The chain combines TRBV27 with TRBJ2-7; maybe TRBD2 (6 bases). Per germline, CDR1 MNHEY and CDR2 SMNVEV (reference sequence). The CDR3 length is 13 residues. Trimming took off 7 bases at V and 7 bases at J, with 17 bases between the two ends. As DNA, the CDR3 is TGTGCCAGCACCAAACGGGGGACGGGGGAGCAGTACTTC. Translation gives CASTKRGTGEQYF.

V gene TRBV9 combines with J gene TRBJ2-7; TRBD1 might be the D (6 bases). V lost 4 bases and J 1 base, leaving 9 bases between the germline ends. There are 13 residues in the CDR3. Germline-derived CDR1 and CDR2 are SGDLS and YYNGEE. The CDR3 region has the DNA TGTGCCAGCAGCACCGGACAGTCCTACGAGCAGTACTTC. Amino acid sequence: CASSTGQSYEQYF.

This clone appeared a few times. The chain has TRBV18 and TRBJ2-5, with no clear D. V lost 0 bases to trimming and J lost 4 bases, with 9 bases between them. This CDR3 region has 14 residues. CDR1 and CDR2 (germline): KGHSH, LQKENI. CDR3 sequence: CASSPPGRVETQYF. CDR3 DNA sequence: TGTGCCAGCTCACCACCCGGAAGGGTAGAGACCCAGTACTTC.

This clone occurred once. The DNA of the CDR3 is TGTGCCAGCAGCTTATGGCCTGGCGGGGAGCTGTTTTTT. Encoded protein: CASSLWPGGELFF. The rearrangement uses TRBV7-3 and TRBJ2-2; D remains unclear. Germline loops: CDR1 SGHTA, CDR2 FQGTGA. V was pared by 2 bases and J by 7 bases, with 8 bases between. The CDR3 is 13 amino acids.

The chain uses TRBV7-9 and TRBJ2-3, with no clear D. V was clipped by 4 bases and J by 6 bases, with 23 bases between them. CDR3 size: 17 residues. The germline V gene encodes CDR1 SEHNR and CDR2 FQNEAQ (reference sequence). Here the CDR3 DNA reads TGTGCCAGCAGCTACACACACTCCGGCGAGTTGGTTGATACGCAGTATTTT. Encoded protein: CASSYTHSGELVDTQYF.

This sequence joins TRBV11-2 and TRBJ1-4, with D perhaps matching TRBD1 (5 bases). CDR3 size: 15 residues. Deletions cut 3 bases from V and 5 bases from J, with 13 bases between. Germline CDR1 reads SGHAT; CDR2 reads FQNNGV. The CDR3 region is CASSFHGGGNEKLFF. CDR3 nucleotide sequence: TGTGCCAGCAGCTTCCACGGGGGAGGGAATGAAAAACTGTTTTTT.

This chain joins TRBV7-9 and TRBJ2-7; the match to TRBD2 covers 7 bases. CDR3 length: 13 residues. V gave up 3 bases and J gave up 5 bases; unmatched junction bases: 4. Germline V gives CDR1 SEHNR, CDR2 FQNEAQ (reference sequence). The CDR3 protein is CASSFPGTNEQYF. The CDR3 nucleotides are TGTGCCAGCAGCTTCCCGGGGACTAACGAGCAGTACTTC.

The V gene is TRBV19, the J gene TRBJ2-2; D unresolved. V lost 5 bases to trimming and J lost 3 bases, with 4 bases between them. This CDR3 is 12 amino acids long. Germline V gives CDR1 LNHDA, CDR2 SQIVND (reference sequence). The CDR3 sequence is CASSGDTGELFF. The CDR3 nucleotides are TGTGCCAGTAGTGGCGACACCGGGGAGCTGTTTTTT.

V is TRBV29-1 and J is TRBJ2-2; D is undetermined. Trimming removed 2 bases from V and 0 bases from J, with 16 bases in between. The germline V gene has CDR1 SQVTM and CDR2 ANQGSEA. The CDR3 runs to 17 residues. CDR3 in amino acids: CSVENVASGSNTGELFF. The DNA for the CDR3 is TGCAGCGTTGAAAATGTGGCTAGTGGGTCGAACACCGGGGAGCTGTTTTTT.

This chain links TRBV18 with TRBJ2-3; 8 nucleotides match TRBD2. This CDR3 is 14 amino acids long. Germline V gives CDR1 KGHSH, CDR2 LQKENI. V lost 6 bases, J lost 2 bases, and 4 bases stayed unmatched. The CDR3 sequence: CASSIAGSTDTQYF. The CDR3 DNA sequence: TGTGCCAGCTCTATAGCGGGGTCCACAGATACGCAGTATTTT.

This clone is a singleton in its sample. J is TRBJ2-4 and V is TRBV27; D possibly corresponds to TRBD2 (6 bases). V was clipped by 5 bases and J by 0 bases, with 11 bases between them. The CDR3 sequence is 15 residues long. Germline V gives CDR1 MNHEY, CDR2 SMNVEV (reference sequence). The CDR3 bases are TGTGCCAGCAGTGACCCGGGACTAGCCAAAAACATTCAGTACTTC. This codes for CASSDPGLAKNIQYF.

This sequence joins TRBV29-1 and TRBJ1-1; tentatively, D is TRBD1 (6 bases). The V and J ends lost 7 bases and 5 bases respectively, with 23 bases between them. The CDR3 runs to 15 residues. Germline V gene lookup returns CDR1 SQVTM and CDR2 ANQGSEA. The chain's CDR3 is CSALRGYRVATEAFF. CDR3 DNA sequence: TGCAGCGCCCTCCGGGGGTACAGGGTGGCTACTGAAGCTTTCTTT.